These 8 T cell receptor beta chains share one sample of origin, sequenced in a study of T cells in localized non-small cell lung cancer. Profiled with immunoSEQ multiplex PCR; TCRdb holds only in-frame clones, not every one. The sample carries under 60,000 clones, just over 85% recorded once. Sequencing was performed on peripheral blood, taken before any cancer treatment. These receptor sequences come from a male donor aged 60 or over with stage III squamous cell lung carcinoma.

CDR3 residues: CASSIGSDYRSTQYF. The CDR3 DNA reads as TGTGCCAGTAGTATAGGTTCGGACTATCGTAGTACGCAGTATTTT. The chain employs TRBV19 and TRBJ2-3; perhaps TRBD2 as D (6 bases). Germline-derived CDR1 and CDR2 are LNHDA and SQIVND (reference sequence). V was cut by 1 base and J by 8 bases, with 16 bases left in between. The CDR3 spans 15 residues.

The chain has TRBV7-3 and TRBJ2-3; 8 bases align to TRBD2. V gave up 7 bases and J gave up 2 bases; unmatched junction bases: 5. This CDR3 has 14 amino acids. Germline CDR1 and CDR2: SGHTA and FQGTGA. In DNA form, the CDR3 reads TGTGCCAGCAACATAGCGGGGCCCACAGATACGCAGTATTTT. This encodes CASNIAGPTDTQYF.

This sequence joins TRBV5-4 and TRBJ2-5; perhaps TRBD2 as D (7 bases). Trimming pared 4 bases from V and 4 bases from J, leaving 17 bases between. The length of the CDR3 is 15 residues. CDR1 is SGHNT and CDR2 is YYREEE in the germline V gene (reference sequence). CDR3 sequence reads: CASSAPGGPGETQYF. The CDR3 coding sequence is TGTGCCAGCAGCGCCCCCGGGGGGCCAGGAGAGACCCAGTACTTC. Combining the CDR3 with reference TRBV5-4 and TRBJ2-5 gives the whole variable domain ETGVTQSPTHLIKTRGQQVTLRCSSQSGHNTVSWYQQALGQGPQFIFQYYREEENGRGNFPPRFSGLQFPNYSSELNVNALELDDSALYLCASSAPGGPGETQYFGPGTRLLVL.

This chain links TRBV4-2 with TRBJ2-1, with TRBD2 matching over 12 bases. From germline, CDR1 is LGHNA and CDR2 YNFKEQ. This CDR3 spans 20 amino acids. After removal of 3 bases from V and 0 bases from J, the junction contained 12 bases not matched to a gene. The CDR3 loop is CASSQAPGTSGLSSYNEQFF. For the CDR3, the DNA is TGTGCCAGCAGCCAGGCCCCCGGGACTAGCGGGTTAAGCTCCTACAATGAGCAGTTCTTC.

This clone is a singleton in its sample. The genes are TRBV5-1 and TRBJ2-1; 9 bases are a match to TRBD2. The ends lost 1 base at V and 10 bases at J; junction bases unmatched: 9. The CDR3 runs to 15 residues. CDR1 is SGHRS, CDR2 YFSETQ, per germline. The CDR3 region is CASSLLGGGAGEQFF. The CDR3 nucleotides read TGCGCCAGCAGCTTGCTTGGCGGGGGGGCAGGGGAGCAGTTCTTC. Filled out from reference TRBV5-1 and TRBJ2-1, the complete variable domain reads KAGVTQTPRYLIKTRGQQVTLSCSPISGHRSVSWYQQTPGQGLQFLFEYFSETQRNKGNFPGRFSGRQFSNSRSEMNVSTLELGDSALYLCASSLLGGGAGEQFFGPGTRLTVL.

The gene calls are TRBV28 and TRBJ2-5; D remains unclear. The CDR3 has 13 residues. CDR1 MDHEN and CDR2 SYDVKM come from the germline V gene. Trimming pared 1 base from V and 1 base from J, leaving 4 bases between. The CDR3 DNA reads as TGTGCCAGCAGTTTATTGGTCCAAGAGACCCAGTACTTC. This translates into CASSLLVQETQYF.

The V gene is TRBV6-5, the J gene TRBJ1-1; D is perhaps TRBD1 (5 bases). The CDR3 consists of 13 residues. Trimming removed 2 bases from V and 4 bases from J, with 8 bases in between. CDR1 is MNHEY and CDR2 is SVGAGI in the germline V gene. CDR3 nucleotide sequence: TGTGCCAGCAGTTACGGGGCACCCACTGAAGCTTTCTTT. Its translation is CASSYGAPTEAFF.

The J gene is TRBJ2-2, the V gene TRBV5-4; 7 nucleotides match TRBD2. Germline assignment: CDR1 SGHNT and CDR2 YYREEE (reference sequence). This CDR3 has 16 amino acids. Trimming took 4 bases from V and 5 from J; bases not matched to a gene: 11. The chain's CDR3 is CASSLPGEGLTGELFF. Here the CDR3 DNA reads TGTGCCAGCAGCCTACCGGGGGAGGGTTTGACCGGGGAGCTGTTTTTT.